The clone carrying this T cell receptor beta chain was found a few times. This record belongs to a study of beta chain features in type 1 diabetes. Germline values: CDR1 MNHNS, CDR2 SASEGT. The CDR3 covers 15 residues. Trimming left V 0 bases short and J 4 bases short, with 12 bases between. The whole isolated RNA underwent reverse transcription, so sequencing captured expressed TCRB transcripts. Naive, central memory and regulatory T cell samples averaged about 3.6 million immunoSEQ reads each. Sequenced by immunoSEQ multiplex PCR; TCRdb stores in-frame clones only, minus some. The sample has some 150,000 clones, about 10% seen once. Post-sort purity exceeded 95% for all sorted populations.

The material sequenced was naive CD4+ T cells from blood. The V and J genes are TRBV6-1 and TRBJ1-2, with no clear D. This receptor was obtained from a young man in good health. The CDR3 DNA reads TGTGCCAGCAGTGAAGCGCACATGCTCCTCTATGGCTACACCTTC. Encoded protein: CASSEAHMLLYGYTF.